This is a list of T cell receptor beta chains from one sample in a study of blood T cell repertoires in COVID-19. Assay: immunoSEQ multiplex PCR; the TCRdb copy retains only in-frame clones and omits some. The table shows roughly 86,000 clones, with approximately 86% occurring only once. The sequencing input was peripheral blood. These receptors were collected from a middle-aged man with active or convalescent COVID-19. Each CDR3 is given without its conserved first and last residue.

>TRBV5-1
ASSPDRAGNTIY
>TRBV6-5
ASSKGADTQY
>TRBV9
ASSTRGTGPTEAF
>TRBV7-9
ASSSWDTSGELF
>TRBV28
ASREQRAGLDTGELF
>TRBV3-1/TRBV3-2
ASSSSQVGGANVLT
>TRBV10-3
AISPGLATRETQY
>TRBV20-1
SASRDRPNTEAF
>TRBV10-3
AISEGEAYEQY
>TRBV7-2
ASSPRTSGGADTQY
>TRBV7-2
ASSSEGVYSNQPQH
>TRBV27
ASSFHRIYSNQPQH
>TRBV20-1
SAAQGAEAF
>TRBV19
ASSTRQNSNQPQH
>TRBV5-5
ASSWTGEEQY
>TRBV6-1
ASSDQGGLSYGYT
>TRBV9
ASSSRTGGSGNTIY
>TRBV6-5
ASSRLTGNTEAF
>TRBV3-1/TRBV3-2
ASSPQEGIGTEAF
>TRBV19
ASSPPGGAKNIQY
>TRBV19
ASRFYAGELF
>TRBV19
ASLQTHSNQPQH
>TRBV10-2
ASSPRENTEAF
>TRBV28
ASSLDSLRGINYGYT
>TRBV19
ASTGLAGGQETQY
>TRBV24-1
ATSEDGETQY
>TRBV7-2
ASSSGTANSPLH
>TRBV5-1
ASSENAGTGTYGYT
>TRBV5-4
ASSLEIGGTRELF